Each of the 11 T cell receptor beta chains below was sequenced from the same sample in a study of blood T cell repertoires in COVID-19. The protocol was immunoSEQ multiplex PCR, while the TCRdb copy is restricted to in-frame clones and leaves out a portion. The top ten hold 15% to 18% of the sample, which has 250,000 to 300,000 clones, 85% to 90% seen once. Source material: PBMCs or T cells enriched from blood (not recorded which). Receptor source: a young man who had recovered from COVID-19.

The chain has TRBV5-4 and TRBJ2-1, with a tentative D call TRBD2 (5 bases). Trimming pared 1 base from V and 4 bases from J, leaving 12 bases between. Germline V gene sequence: CDR1 SGHNT, CDR2 YYREEE (reference sequence). The CDR3 totals 15 residues. CDR3 loop: CASSLWSERYNEQFF. Written as DNA, the CDR3 is TGTGCCAGCAGCTTGTGGTCCGAGCGGTACAATGAGCAGTTCTTC.

This chain connects TRBV7-6 to TRBJ2-7, with a weak D call TRBD2 (5 bases). CDR1 and CDR2 (germline): SGHVS, FNYEAQ. The CDR3 is 15 amino acids. Trimming took 1 base from V and 2 from J, leaving 12 bases between them. CDR3 region: CASSLDPGLTYEQYF. The CDR3 DNA sequence: TGTGCCAGCAGCTTAGATCCGGGATTGACCTACGAGCAGTACTTC. Complete variable domain (other parts from reference TRBV7-6 and TRBJ2-7): GAGVSQSPRYKVTKRGQDVALRCDPISGHVSLYWYRQALGQGPEFLTYFNYEAQQDKSGLPNDRFSAERPEGSISTLTIQRTEQRDSAMYRCASSLDPGLTYEQYFGPGTRLTVT.

A few counts support this clone. This chain links TRBV5-1 with TRBJ1-3; a weak D match, TRBD1 (5 bases). V was clipped by 0 bases and J by 3 bases, with 7 bases between them. The CDR3 runs to 14 residues. Germline V gene data show CDR1 as SGHRS and CDR2 as YFSETQ. CDR3 sequence (DNA): TGCGCCAGCAGCTTGGCAGGGTTTGGAAACACCATATATTTT. It translates to CASSLAGFGNTIYF.

This chain uses TRBV14 with TRBJ1-1; unclear D gene. The CDR3 consists of 16 residues. With 4 bases removed from V and 3 bases from J, the gap between germline ends came to 18 bases. In germline, CDR1 is SGHDN, CDR2 FVKESK. The CDR3 spells CASSPLGVGWDTEAFF. For the CDR3, the DNA is TGTGCCAGCAGCCCCCTGGGAGTAGGATGGGACACTGAAGCTTTCTTT.

The rearrangement uses TRBV18 and TRBJ2-7; TRBD1 agrees at 8 bases. Trimming cost V 2 bases and J 1 base; bases outside gene matches: 7. The CDR3 sequence is 16 residues long. Germline lookup yields CDR1 KGHSH and CDR2 LQKENI. The CDR3: CASSPKLQGGSYEQYF. The CDR3 bases are TGTGCCAGCTCACCAAAGTTACAGGGGGGATCCTACGAGCAGTACTTC.

V is TRBV7-8 and J is TRBJ2-1; D ambiguous. V dropped 4 bases and J dropped 1 base, with 23 bases sitting between them. Looked up from germline, CDR1 is SGHVS and CDR2 is FQNEAQ. The CDR3 is 19 amino acids. Here the CDR3 reads CASSSRKEIPLYSYNEQFF. CDR3 DNA sequence: TGTGCCAGCAGCTCGCGGAAGGAGATACCACTCTATTCCTACAATGAGCAGTTCTTC.

The V gene is TRBV30, the J gene TRBJ2-1; TRBD2 matches at 8 bases. The CDR3 extends over 17 amino acids. The germline gives CDR1 GTSNPN, CDR2 SVGIG (reference sequence). Trimming removed 5 bases from V and 3 bases from J; junction bases left unmatched: 15. The DNA for the CDR3 is TGTGCCTGGGGGAGCGGGAGAAGCAGAACTAACTACAATGAGCAGTTCTTC. This encodes CAWGSGRSRTNYNEQFF. Complete variable domain (other parts from reference TRBV30 and TRBJ2-1): SQTIHQWPATLVQPVGSPLSLECTVEGTSNPNLYWYRQAAGRGLQLLFYSVGIGQISSEVPQNLSASRPQDRQFILSSKKLLLSDSGFYLCAWGSGRSRTNYNEQFFGPGTRLTVL.

This clone has a single count. The chain recombines TRBV5-1 with TRBJ2-5, with 8 bases lining up with TRBD2. The ends lost 4 bases at V and 0 bases at J; junction bases unmatched: 2. The germline V gene has CDR1 SGHRS and CDR2 YFSETQ. The CDR3 consists of 14 residues. CDR3 protein: CASSKAGDQETQYF. Here the CDR3 DNA reads TGCGCCAGCAGCAAAGCGGGGGACCAAGAGACCCAGTACTTC.

The V gene is TRBV28, the J gene TRBJ2-1; D is perhaps TRBD2 (6 bases). The CDR3 is 16 amino acids. V dropped 3 bases and J dropped 9 bases, with 21 bases sitting between them. Looked up from germline, CDR1 is MDHEN and CDR2 is SYDVKM. DNA for the CDR3: TGTGCCAGCAGTTTTGGCGGGACCCCAGGATTACTTGAGCAGTTCTTC. Its translation: CASSFGGTPGLLEQFF.

This chain connects TRBV6-5 to TRBJ2-7; 8 nucleotides align to TRBD2. CDR3 length: 14 residues. Germline CDR1 and CDR2: MNHEY and SVGAGI. Trimming at V came to 6 bases and at J to 1 base, leaving 5 bases not matched to a gene. Written as DNA, the CDR3 is TGTGCCAGCAGCCTAGCGGGCGCTTCCTACGAGCAGTACTTC. It specifies CASSLAGASYEQYF.

The V gene is TRBV10-2, the J gene TRBJ2-7, with D possibly matching TRBD1 (6 bases). V gave up 8 bases and J gave up 3 bases, with 8 bases separating them. CDR3 length equals 11 residues. Germline CDR1 is WSHSY and CDR2 is SAAADI. DNA of the CDR3: TGCGCCAGCGGGGGCCGCTACGAGCAGTACTTC. Translating gives CASGGRYEQYF.